Detailed here is one TCR beta chain. Per the original methods: Amplification of reference gene primers provided the estimated nucleated cell counts. Clones were sequenced by immunoSEQ multiplex PCR, and TCRdb holds only the in-frame ones, with some missing. V, J and clone size are taken as reported in that table, and D and trimming were inferred from the DNA itself. The sample contains roughly 240,000 clones, roughly 86% of which appear only once. The CDR3 covers 13 residues. CDR1 is SGHTA and CDR2 is FQGTGA in the germline V gene. The V and J ends lost 5 bases and 3 bases respectively, with 7 bases between them. The sample belongs to a study of blood T cell repertoires in COVID-19. Study information: Collection of acute and convalescent COVID-19 samples took place in the United States, Italy and Spain. The analysed material was cDNA or gDNA that came from T cells, B-cell-depleted T cells, or PBMCs.

The receptor comes from a woman in her fifties or sixties who had recovered from COVID-19. The rearrangement links TRBV7-3 to TRBJ2-2; D might be TRBD2 (6 bases). Material for sequencing was peripheral blood. The CDR3 spells CASSRDYTGELFF. CDR3 nucleotides: TGTGCCAGCAGCCGGGACTACACCGGGGAGCTGTTTTTT.